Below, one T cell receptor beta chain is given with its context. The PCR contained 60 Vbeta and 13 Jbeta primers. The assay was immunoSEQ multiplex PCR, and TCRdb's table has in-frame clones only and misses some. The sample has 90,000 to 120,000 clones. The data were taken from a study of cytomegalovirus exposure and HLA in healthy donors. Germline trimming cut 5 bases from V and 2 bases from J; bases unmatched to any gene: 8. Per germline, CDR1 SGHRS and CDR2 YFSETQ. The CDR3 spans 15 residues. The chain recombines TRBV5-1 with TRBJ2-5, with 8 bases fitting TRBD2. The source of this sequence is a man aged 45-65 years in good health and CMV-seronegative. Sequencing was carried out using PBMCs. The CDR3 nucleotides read TGCGCCAGCAGTTCGAGCGGGAGAAATCAAGAGACCCAGTACTTC. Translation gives CASSSSGRNQETQYF.